A selection of T cell receptor beta chains follows, all from one sample in a study of T-cell memory formation after mild COVID-19. TCRdb fed the 5' RACE reads into MiXCR, producing one record per CDR3 protein. The sample gives 250,000 to 350,000 distinct CDR3 sequences, more than 15% of which show up once; more than 20% is in the top ten. Source material: PBMCs or a T cell subset sorted from them (not recorded which). The origin of the receptors is a man between 18 and 29 years old who had mild COVID-19 (a few samples of this study predate the infection). Cell type and time point are not known. The CDR3 runs from the conserved cysteine through the conserved F or W. A D gene is named only where the DNA matches it firmly. Only part of the rows carry a size: once, few, many, or a class if the clone is expanded.

20	TRBD2	TRBV6-5	NA	TRBJ2-3	CASSYSMIGSGGLSTDTQYF	TGTGCCAGCAGTTACTCGATGATAGGTAGCGGGGGACTAAGCACAGATACGCAGTATTTT
15	NA	TRBV5-1	many	TRBJ2-2	CASRIGNANTGELFF	TGCGCCAGCAGGATAGGCAATGCCAACACCGGGGAGCTGTTTTTT
15	TRBD2	TRBV12-3/TRBV12-4	NA	TRBJ2-1	CASRPPGLALSEQFF	TGTGCCAGCAGGCCTCCGGGACTAGCGTTGAGTGAGCAGTTCTTC
17	NA	TRBV2	NA	TRBJ2-3	CASSEALLGQGGDTQYF	TGTGCCAGCAGTGAAGCGCTTTTGGGGCAGGGAGGAGATACGCAGTATTTT
17	TRBD2	TRBV9	NA	TRBJ2-3	CASSVLRLAGLRDTQYF	TGTGCCAGCAGCGTTCTAAGACTAGCGGGACTGAGGGATACGCAGTATTTT
12	TRBD2	TRBV12-3/TRBV12-4	NA	TRBJ2-5	CARPAGEETQYF	TGTGCCAGGCCAGCGGGGGAAGAGACCCAGTACTTC
15	NA	TRBV4-3	NA	TRBJ1-2	CASSQVAHTGKGYTF	TGCGCCAGCAGCCAAGTAGCACATACCGGGAAGGGCTACACCTTC
15	NA	TRBV5-4	NA	TRBJ2-3	CASSLGGATTDTQYF	TGTGCCAGCAGCTTGGGGGGGGCCACCACAGATACGCAGTATTTT
16	TRBD1	TRBV5-4	NA	TRBJ1-4	CASSPGQGGTNEKLFF	TGTGCCAGCAGCCCGGGACAGGGAGGAACTAATGAAAAACTGTTTTTT
15	TRBD1	TRBV7-2	NA	TRBJ1-2	CASSLLGQGAYGYTF	TGTGCCAGCAGCTTATTGGGACAGGGGGCCTATGGCTACACCTTC
12	NA	TRBV29-1	NA	TRBJ1-2	CSAYFPFYGYTF	TGCAGCGCGTATTTCCCTTTCTATGGCTACACCTTC